What follows are 16 T cell receptor beta chains derived from one specimen sequenced in a study of CD8 T cells in Susac syndrome. With random hexamers, roughly 0.45 to 1 ug RNA was reverse transcribed. MiXCR was run by TCRdb on the immunoSEQ multiplex PCR reads, yielding one entry per CDR3 protein. Of some 120,000 distinct CDR3 sequences listed, around 94% are singletons. What was sequenced was CD4+ T cells from PBMCs. Receptors originate from a human donor in good health.

This chain connects TRBV30 to TRBJ1-1; TRBD1 might be the D (6 bases). Per the germline V gene, CDR1 is GTSNPN and CDR2 is SVGIG (reference sequence). Trimming took off 4 bases at V and 8 bases at J, with 11 bases between the two ends. This CDR3 is built from 11 residues. The CDR3 loop is CAWTRGREAFF. The CDR3 DNA follows: TGTGCCTGGACCCGGGGGCGGGAAGCTTTCTTT. Together with reference TRBV30 and TRBJ1-1, the CDR3 gives the full variable domain: SQTIHQWPATLVQPVGSPLSLECTVEGTSNPNLYWYRQAAGRGLQLLFYSVGIGQISSEVPQNLSASRPQDRQFILSSKKLLLSDSGFYLCAWTRGREAFFGQGTRLTVV.

This chain joins TRBV3-1 and TRBJ2-7, with 7 positions matching TRBD1. Germline V CDR1 and CDR2: LGHDT, YNNKEL (reference sequence). This CDR3 has 14 residues. Germline trimming cut 7 bases from V and 2 bases from J; bases unmatched to any gene: 8. CDR3 sequence: CASTPTGTAYEQYF. For the CDR3, the DNA is TGTGCCAGCACCCCGACAGGGACAGCCTACGAGCAGTACTTC.

The V gene is TRBV7-9, the J gene TRBJ1-4, with D hard to call. V was shortened by 4 bases and J by 3 bases, with 18 bases between the two germline ends. The CDR3 sequence is 17 residues long. Germline V lookup: CDR1 SEHNR, CDR2 FQNEAQ (reference sequence). This chain's CDR3 is CASSYAPGIHPNEKLFF. CDR3 DNA: TGTGCCAGCAGCTACGCCCCGGGTATTCATCCTAATGAAAAACTGTTTTTT. Using reference TRBV7-9 and TRBJ1-4 for the parts outside the CDR3, the full variable domain is DTGVSQNPRHKITKRGQNVTFRCDPISEHNRLYWYRQTLGQGPEFLTYFQNEAQLEKSRLLSDRFSAERPKGSFSTLEIQRTEQGDSAMYLCASSYAPGIHPNEKLFFGSGTQLSVL.

This chain connects TRBV7-2 to TRBJ2-1; 9 bases line up with TRBD2. The trim removed 1 base at V and 7 bases at J, leaving 5 bases unmatched. The CDR3 loop spans 15 amino acids. The germline V gene has CDR1 SGHTA and CDR2 FQGNSA. The CDR3 DNA sequence: TGTGCCAGCAGCTTAGTAGGACTAGCGAATAATGAGCAGTTCTTC. Residues: CASSLVGLANNEQFF.

This clonotype was counted a few times. The chain links TRBV19 to TRBJ1-2, with a possible D match to TRBD1 (6 bases). CDR1 and CDR2 (germline): LNHDA, SQIVND (reference sequence). Trimming took 5 bases from V and 2 from J, leaving 12 bases between them. This CDR3 comprises 14 residues. CDR3 amino acids: CASSHRVSNYGYTF. The CDR3 DNA reads as TGTGCCAGTAGTCACAGGGTTAGCAACTATGGCTACACCTTC.

The V and J genes are TRBV24-1 and TRBJ2-2; TRBD1 matches at 7 bases. The CDR3 is 14 amino acids. J gave up 6 bases and V 4 bases, and 4 bases lay outside the gene matches. Looked up from germline, CDR1 is KGHDR and CDR2 is SFDVKD. The CDR3 sequence is CATSDPGTAGELFF. DNA for the CDR3: TGTGCCACCAGTGACCCTGGGACAGCCGGGGAGCTGTTTTTT.

The genes are TRBV27 and TRBJ2-1; TRBD2 agrees at 10 bases. The germline V gene has CDR1 MNHEY and CDR2 SMNVEV (reference sequence). This CDR3 is 15 amino acids long. J lost 5 bases, V lost 3 bases, and 4 bases had no gene match. This CDR3 reads CASSFRTSGDNEQFF. CDR3 nucleotide sequence: TGTGCCAGCAGTTTCAGGACTAGCGGCGACAATGAGCAGTTCTTC.

This clonotype showed up just once. The V call is TRBV7-8, the J call TRBJ2-1; either TRBD1 or TRBD2 may supply D (7 bases each). V lost 0 bases and J lost 8, with 14 bases in between. This CDR3 spans 15 amino acids. Per the germline V gene, CDR1 is SGHVS and CDR2 is FQNEAQ. CDR3 sequence: CASSLARGRVDEQFF. Here the CDR3 DNA reads TGTGCCAGCAGCTTAGCCAGGGGGAGGGTGGATGAGCAGTTCTTC.

This chain uses TRBV27 with TRBJ2-5; maybe TRBD1 (6 bases). Germline CDR1 MNHEY, CDR2 SMNVEV (reference sequence). The V and J ends lost 0 bases and 4 bases respectively, with 15 bases between them. The CDR3 covers 16 residues. The CDR3 is CASSLSGRGPPETQYF. The CDR3 DNA follows: TGTGCCAGCAGTTTATCGGGCAGGGGACCTCCAGAGACCCAGTACTTC.

V is TRBV10-3 and J is TRBJ2-7; 15 bases line up with TRBD2. After removal of 4 bases from V and 0 bases from J, the junction contained 10 bases not matched to a gene. This CDR3 contains 19 residues. In germline, CDR1 is ENHRY, CDR2 SYGVKD. The CDR3 nucleotides are TGTGCCATCAGTGGGGCCGGGACTAGCGGGAGGCCGCACTCCTACGAGCAGTACTTC. Its protein is CAISGAGTSGRPHSYEQYF.

The chain recombines TRBV4-1 with TRBJ1-1; possible D gene TRBD1, 5 bases. Germline-derived CDR1 and CDR2 are MGHRA and YSYEKL. The CDR3 is made up of 16 amino acids. Trimming stripped 5 bases from V and 0 bases from J, with 16 bases between. The CDR3, as DNA: TGCGCCAGCAGCGTACGACAGCTTTCCATGAACACTGAAGCTTTCTTT. Encoded protein: CASSVRQLSMNTEAFF.

This chain uses TRBV27 with TRBJ2-2; 7 positions match TRBD2. CDR1 is MNHEY, CDR2 SMNVEV, per germline (reference sequence). The CDR3 has 15 amino acids. The junction had 7 bases not matched to a gene; V was cut back by 3 bases and J by 6 bases. CDR3 in amino acids: CASSLGGRDAGELFF. DNA of the CDR3: TGTGCCAGCAGTTTGGGAGGGAGGGATGCCGGGGAGCTGTTTTTT.

The chain combines TRBV19 with TRBJ1-1; D not certain. V dropped 9 bases and J dropped 1 base, with 12 bases sitting between them. Germline V CDR1 and CDR2: LNHDA, SQIVND (reference sequence). The CDR3 contains 13 residues. CDR3 region: CASQERRNTEAFF. The CDR3 nucleotides read TGTGCCAGCCAGGAAAGAAGGAACACTGAAGCTTTCTTT.

The chain has TRBV7-2 and TRBJ1-5, with 10 bases lining up with TRBD1. Looked up from germline, CDR1 is SGHTA and CDR2 is FQGNSA. J lost 6 bases, V lost 3 bases, and 8 bases had no gene match. The CDR3 has 16 residues. CDR3 DNA sequence: TGTGCCAGCAGCTTCACCGGGACAGGGGCGGGTCAGCCCCAGCATTTT. It translates to CASSFTGTGAGQPQHF.

V gene TRBV5-1 combines with J gene TRBJ1-4; 7 nucleotides match TRBD1. The germline V gene has CDR1 SGHRS and CDR2 YFSETQ. J gave up 0 bases and V 0 bases, and 2 bases lay outside the gene matches. The CDR3 is 16 residues long. CDR3 loop: CASSLGQGATNEKLFF. The CDR3 DNA sequence: TGCGCCAGCAGCTTGGGACAGGGAGCAACTAATGAAAAACTGTTTTTT.

V is TRBV29-1 and J is TRBJ1-2; D unresolved. CDR3 size: 14 residues. V was clipped by 8 bases and J by 1 base, with 17 bases between them. The germline V gene has CDR1 SQVTM and CDR2 ANQGSEA. The CDR3 loop reads CSTARGGLNYGYTF. The CDR3 coding sequence is TGCAGCACTGCACGCGGCGGGCTTAACTATGGCTACACCTTC.